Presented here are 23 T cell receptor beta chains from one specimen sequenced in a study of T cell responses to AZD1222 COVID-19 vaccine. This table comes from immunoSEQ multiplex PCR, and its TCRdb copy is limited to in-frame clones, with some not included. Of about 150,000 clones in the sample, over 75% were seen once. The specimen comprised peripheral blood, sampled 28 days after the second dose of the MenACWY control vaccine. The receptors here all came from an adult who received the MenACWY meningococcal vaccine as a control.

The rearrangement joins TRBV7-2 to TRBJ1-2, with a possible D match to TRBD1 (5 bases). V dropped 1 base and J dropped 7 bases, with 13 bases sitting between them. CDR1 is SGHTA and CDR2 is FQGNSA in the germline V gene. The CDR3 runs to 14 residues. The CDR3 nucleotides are TGTGCCAGCAGCTTAGAGGCAGGGAGGGGTGGCTACACCTTC. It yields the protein CASSLEAGRGGYTF.

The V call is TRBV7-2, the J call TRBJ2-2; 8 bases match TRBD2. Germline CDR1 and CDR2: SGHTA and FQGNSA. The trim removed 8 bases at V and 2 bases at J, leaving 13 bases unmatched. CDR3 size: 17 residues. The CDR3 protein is CASRTSGAGGNTGELFF. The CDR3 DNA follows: TGTGCCAGCCGGACATCCGGGGCGGGGGGTAACACCGGGGAGCTGTTTTTT.

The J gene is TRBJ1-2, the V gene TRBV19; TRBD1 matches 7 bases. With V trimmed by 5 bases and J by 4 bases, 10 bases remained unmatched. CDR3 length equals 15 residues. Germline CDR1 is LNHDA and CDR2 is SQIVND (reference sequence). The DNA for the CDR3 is TGTGCCAGTAGTCCTCAGACAGGGACTACCTATGGCTACACCTTC. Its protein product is CASSPQTGTTYGYTF.

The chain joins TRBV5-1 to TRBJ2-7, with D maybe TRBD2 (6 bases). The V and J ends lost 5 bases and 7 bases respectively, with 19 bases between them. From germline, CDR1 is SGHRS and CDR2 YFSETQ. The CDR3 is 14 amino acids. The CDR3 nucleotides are TGCGCCAGCAGTTCGACCCCTGACGGAGGGGAGCAGTACTTC. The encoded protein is CASSSTPDGGEQYF. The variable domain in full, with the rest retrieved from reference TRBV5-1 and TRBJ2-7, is KAGVTQTPRYLIKTRGQQVTLSCSPISGHRSVSWYQQTPGQGLQFLFEYFSETQRNKGNFPGRFSGRQFSNSRSEMNVSTLELGDSALYLCASSSTPDGGEQYFGPGTRLTVT.

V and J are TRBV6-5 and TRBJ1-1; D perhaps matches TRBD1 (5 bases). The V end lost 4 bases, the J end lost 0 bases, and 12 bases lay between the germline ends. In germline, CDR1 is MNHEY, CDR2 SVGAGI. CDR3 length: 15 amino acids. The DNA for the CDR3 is TGTGCCAGCAGTTCTGGAGGGGCTCTGAACACTGAAGCTTTCTTT. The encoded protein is CASSSGGALNTEAFF.

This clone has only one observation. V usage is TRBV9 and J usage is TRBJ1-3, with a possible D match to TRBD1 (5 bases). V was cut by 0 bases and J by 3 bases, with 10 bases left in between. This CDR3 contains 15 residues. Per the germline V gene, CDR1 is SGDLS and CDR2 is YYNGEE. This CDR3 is CASSVARDGGNTIYF. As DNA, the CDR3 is TGTGCCAGCAGCGTAGCCCGGGACGGTGGAAACACCATATATTTT.

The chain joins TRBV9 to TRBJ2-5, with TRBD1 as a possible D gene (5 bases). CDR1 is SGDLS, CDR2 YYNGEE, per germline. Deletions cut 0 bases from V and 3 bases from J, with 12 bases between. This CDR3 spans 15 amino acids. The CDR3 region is CASSVGVGVEETQYF. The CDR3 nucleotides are TGTGCCAGCAGCGTAGGCGTAGGGGTAGAAGAGACCCAGTACTTC.

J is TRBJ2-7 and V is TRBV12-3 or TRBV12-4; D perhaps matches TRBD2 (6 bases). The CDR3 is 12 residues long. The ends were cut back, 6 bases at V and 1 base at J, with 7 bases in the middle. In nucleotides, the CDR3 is TGTGCCAGCAGGGAGGGTTCCTACGAGCAGTACTTC. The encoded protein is CASREGSYEQYF.

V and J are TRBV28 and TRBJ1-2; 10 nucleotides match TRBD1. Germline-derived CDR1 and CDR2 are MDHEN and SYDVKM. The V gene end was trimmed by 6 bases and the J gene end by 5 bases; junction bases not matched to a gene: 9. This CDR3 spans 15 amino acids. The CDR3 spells CASRKRQGAGYGYTF. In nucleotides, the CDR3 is TGTGCCAGCAGGAAAAGACAGGGGGCGGGATATGGCTACACCTTC.

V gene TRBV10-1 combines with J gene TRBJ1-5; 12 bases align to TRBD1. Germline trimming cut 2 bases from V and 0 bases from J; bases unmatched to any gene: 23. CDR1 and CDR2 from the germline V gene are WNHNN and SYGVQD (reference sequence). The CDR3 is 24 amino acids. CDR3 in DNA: TGCGCCAGCAGTGAGCCTTTCAGGGGACAGGGGGCTAACTTTAGCATGTCTAGCAATCAGCCCCAGCATTTT. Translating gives CASSEPFRGQGANFSMSSNQPQHF.

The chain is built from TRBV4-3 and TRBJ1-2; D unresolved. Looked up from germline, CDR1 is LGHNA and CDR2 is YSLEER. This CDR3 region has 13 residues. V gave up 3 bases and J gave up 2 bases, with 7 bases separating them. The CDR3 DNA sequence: TGCGCCAGCAGCCAGGACGGGAACTATGGCTACACCTTC. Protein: CASSQDGNYGYTF.

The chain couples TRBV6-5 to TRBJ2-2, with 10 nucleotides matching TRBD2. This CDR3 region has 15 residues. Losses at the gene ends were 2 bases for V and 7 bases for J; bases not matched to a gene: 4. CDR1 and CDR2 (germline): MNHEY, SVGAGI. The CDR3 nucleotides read TGTGCCAGCAGTTACGCGGCTAGCGGGGGCGGGGAGCTGTTTTTT. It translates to CASSYAASGGGELFF.

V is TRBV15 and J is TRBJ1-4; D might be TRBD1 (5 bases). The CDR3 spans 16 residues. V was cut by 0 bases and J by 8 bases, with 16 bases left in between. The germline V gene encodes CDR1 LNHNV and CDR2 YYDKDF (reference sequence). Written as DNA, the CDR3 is TGTGCCACCAGCAGAGATCGAGGTCAGGGCGAAGAAAAACTGTTTTTT. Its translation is CATSRDRGQGEEKLFF.

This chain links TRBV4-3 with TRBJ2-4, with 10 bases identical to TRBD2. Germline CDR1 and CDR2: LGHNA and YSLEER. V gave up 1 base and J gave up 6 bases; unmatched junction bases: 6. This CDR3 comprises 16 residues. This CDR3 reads CASSQVRTSGTNIQYF. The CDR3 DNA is TGCGCCAGCAGCCAAGTTCGGACTAGCGGTACAAACATTCAGTACTTC.

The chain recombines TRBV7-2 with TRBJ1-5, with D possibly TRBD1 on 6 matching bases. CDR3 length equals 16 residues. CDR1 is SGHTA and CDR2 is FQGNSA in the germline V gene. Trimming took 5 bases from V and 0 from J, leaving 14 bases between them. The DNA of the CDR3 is TGTGCCAGCAGCCCGGGGGGGCTATATAGCAATCAGCCCCAGCATTTT. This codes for CASSPGGLYSNQPQHF.

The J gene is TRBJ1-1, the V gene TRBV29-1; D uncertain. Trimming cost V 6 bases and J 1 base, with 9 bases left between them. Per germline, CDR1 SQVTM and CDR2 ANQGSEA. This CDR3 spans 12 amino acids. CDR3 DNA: TGCAGCGTGGTCAGAAAGAACACTGAAGCTTTCTTT. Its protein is CSVVRKNTEAFF.

This CDR3 reads CASSLDRNTIYF. For the CDR3, the DNA is TGTGCCAGCAGCTTAGACCGGAACACCATATATTTT. V is TRBV7-9 and J is TRBJ1-3; D remains ambiguous. With 1 base removed from V and 7 bases from J, the gap between germline ends came to 5 bases. The CDR3 is made up of 12 amino acids. Germline V gives CDR1 SEHNR, CDR2 FQNEAQ (reference sequence).

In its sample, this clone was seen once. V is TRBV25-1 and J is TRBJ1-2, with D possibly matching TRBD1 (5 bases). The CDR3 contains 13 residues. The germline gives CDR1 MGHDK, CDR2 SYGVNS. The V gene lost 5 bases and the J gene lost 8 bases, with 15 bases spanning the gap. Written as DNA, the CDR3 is TGTGCCAGCAGTCTCCCGGCCAGGGAAGGCTACACCTTC. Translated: CASSLPAREGYTF.

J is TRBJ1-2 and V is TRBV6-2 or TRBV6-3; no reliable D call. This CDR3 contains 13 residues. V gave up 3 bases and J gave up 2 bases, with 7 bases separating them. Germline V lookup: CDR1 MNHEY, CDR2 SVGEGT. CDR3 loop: CASSYDGNYGYTF. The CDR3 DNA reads TGTGCCAGCAGTTATGACGGGAACTATGGCTACACCTTC.

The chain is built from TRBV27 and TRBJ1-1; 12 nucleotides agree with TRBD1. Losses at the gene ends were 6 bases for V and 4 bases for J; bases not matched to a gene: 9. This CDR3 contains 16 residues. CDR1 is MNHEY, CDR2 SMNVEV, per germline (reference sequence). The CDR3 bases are TGTGCCAGCAGCCCTGGGGACAGGGGGCTCGGCACTGAAGCTTTCTTT. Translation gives CASSPGDRGLGTEAFF.

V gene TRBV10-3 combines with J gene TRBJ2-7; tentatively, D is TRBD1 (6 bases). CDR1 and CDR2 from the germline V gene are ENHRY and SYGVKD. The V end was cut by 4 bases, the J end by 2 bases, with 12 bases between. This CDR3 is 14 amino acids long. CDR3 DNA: TGTGCCATCAGTGTTCGACAGGAGACCTACGAGCAGTACTTC. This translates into CAISVRQETYEQYF.

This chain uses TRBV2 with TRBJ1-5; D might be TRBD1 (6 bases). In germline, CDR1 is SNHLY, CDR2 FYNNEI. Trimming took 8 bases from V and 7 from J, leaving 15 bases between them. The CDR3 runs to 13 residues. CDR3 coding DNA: TGTGCCAGCGCCAGCCAGGGGAGACAGCCCCAGCATTTT. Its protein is CASASQGRQPQHF.

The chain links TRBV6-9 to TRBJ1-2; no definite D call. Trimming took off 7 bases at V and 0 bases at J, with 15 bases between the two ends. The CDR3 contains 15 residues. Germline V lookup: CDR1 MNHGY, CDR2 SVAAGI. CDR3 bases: TGTGCCAGCACCCATGCCTCCTCCGCTAACTATGGCTACACCTTC. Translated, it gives CASTHASSANYGYTF.